These T cell receptor beta chains were read from a single sample in a study of breast tumors, draining lymph nodes, adjacent tissues. One entry per CDR3 protein, called by TCRdb with MiXCR from the multiplex PCR reads. The sample records 150,000 to 200,000 distinct CDR3 sequences, 30% to 35% being singletons. Source material: axillary lymph node tissue. The source of these receptors is a female donor with breast cancer. Some clones in this sample may be carry-over from other donors' samples. Each CDR3 is given with its conserved first and last residue. Each record gives: V gene, J gene, D gene, clone size, CDR3 DNA, CDR3 protein. D genes are given only for firm matches. Where a row states a size, it is once, few, many or the class of an expanded clone; other rows omit it.

TRBV13	TRBJ1-3	-	many	TGTGCCAGCAGCCGGGACGCAAGCTCTGGAAACACCATATATTTT	CASSRDASSGNTIYF
TRBV11-1	TRBJ2-7	TRBD1	many	TGTGCCAGCAGCTTAGGCCCAGGGGGCCTCTACGAGCAGTACTTC	CASSLGPGGLYEQYF
TRBV4-1	TRBJ2-7	-	many	TGCGCCAGCAGCCAAGATACCGGCAGGGTGAGCTCCTACGAGCAGTACTTC	CASSQDTGRVSSYEQYF
TRBV6-5	TRBJ2-7	-	many	TGTGCCAGCAGGAATAGCGGACCAACCTACGAGCAGTACTTC	CASRNSGPTYEQYF
TRBV11-2	TRBJ2-5	-	-	TGTGCCAGCAGTGCTAGGGAGGGGGGGCGTGGAGAGACCCAGTACTTC	CASSAREGGRGETQYF
TRBV6-5	TRBJ1-1	TRBD1	-	TGTGCCAGCAAAAGACAGGGGGCGGTTTCTGAAGCTTTCTTT	CASKRQGAVSEAFF
TRBV20-1	TRBJ2-4	TRBD1	-	TGCAGTGCTAGAGGAAGGGACAGGTGGGCCATTCAGTACTTC	CSARGRDRWAIQYF
TRBV9	TRBJ2-7	-	many	TGTGCCAGCAGCGTAGGTACAGGGTTCGCCTACGAGCAGTACTTC	CASSVGTGFAYEQYF
TRBV4-1	TRBJ1-5	-	many	TGCGCCAGCAGCCAAACCGGGACTCGGAGTTATAGCAATCAGCCCCAGCATTTT	CASSQTGTRSYSNQPQHF
TRBV2	TRBJ1-1	TRBD1	-	TGTGCCGGCCAGGGGGCCGGGAACACTGAAGCTTTCTTT	CAGQGAGNTEAFF
TRBV11-3	TRBJ2-2	TRBD2	many	TGTGCCAGCAGCTTAGATCGGAGCGGGGGCCCGAACACCGGGGAGCTGTTTTTT	CASSLDRSGGPNTGELFF
TRBV20-1	TRBJ1-1	-	few	TGCAGTGCTAGACCCGACATATGGACTGAAGCTTTCTTT	CSARPDIWTEAFF
TRBV20-1	TRBJ2-5	TRBD2	-	TGCAGTGCTCCTCGACTAGCGGGGGGCCGTGAGACCCAGTACTTC	CSAPRLAGGRETQYF
TRBV15	TRBJ2-3	TRBD2	-	TGTGCCACCAGCAGAGATTTAGAGCGGGGGCAGTACACAGATACGCAGTATTTT	CATSRDLERGQYTDTQYF
TRBV20-1	TRBJ2-3	-	-	TGCAGTTGGGCCTCAGGAGATACGCAGTATTTT	CSWASGDTQYF
TRBV6-4	TRBJ1-4	TRBD1	many	TGTGCCAGCAACCGGAAACGGGACAGGAGGACTAATGAAAAACTGTTTTTT	CASNRKRDRRTNEKLFF
TRBV19	TRBJ2-2	TRBD1	few	TGTGCCAGTAACCCCCCGGGACAGGGTAACACCGGGGAGCTGTTTTTT	CASNPPGQGNTGELFF
TRBV2	TRBJ1-1	-	-	TGTGCCAGCAGTCCAACTGCCAGTACTTGGGGTGAAGCTTTCTTT	CASSPTASTWGEAFF
TRBV9	TRBJ1-6	-	many	TGTGCCAGCAGCGCATCTGCGGACCCCTATAATTCACCCCTCCACTTT	CASSASADPYNSPLHF
TRBV2	TRBJ1-5	TRBD1	many	TGTGCCAGCAGGGGGGACAGGGGGCGAGGGAATCAGCCCCAGCATTTT	CASRGDRGRGNQPQHF
TRBV15	TRBJ2-2	-	few	TGTGCCACCAGCATACCACAGGGCTGTGCGAACACCGGGGAGCTGTTTTTT	CATSIPQGCANTGELFF
TRBV4-2	TRBJ2-3	TRBD1	many	TGTGCCAGCAGCCAATCCCAGGGGGCCGGCACAGATACGCAGTATTTT	CASSQSQGAGTDTQYF
TRBV18	TRBJ1-5	-	few	TGTGCCAGCTCACCACCGGGTGAGGGGCGCATTGGCAATCAGCCCCAGCATTTT	CASSPPGEGRIGNQPQHF
TRBV6-6	TRBJ2-7	TRBD2	many	TGTGCCAGCAGTGGAAAGTTCGGACTAGCGGGACGCGAGCAGTACTTC	CASSGKFGLAGREQYF
TRBV29-1	TRBJ1-5	-	-	TGCAGCGTTGACGGCAGGGTTGACACGCAGCATTTT	CSVDGRVDTQHF
TRBV7-7	TRBJ2-2	TRBD2	-	TGTGCTACACTTTCTGGCGGGGGATGGACCGGGGAGCTGTTTTTT	CATLSGGGWTGELFF
TRBV9	TRBJ1-1	-	-	TGTGCCAGCAGCGGGACAGATAAGAACACCGAAGCTTTCTTT	CASSGTDKNTEAFF
TRBV5-6	TRBJ2-6	-	-	TGTGCCAGCATGAGGGGGTTGAACACTGAAGCTTTC	CASMRGLNTEAF
TRBV4-1	TRBJ2-2	-	-	TGCGCCAGCAGCCAAGAGGGAGCGAGTACCGGGGAGCTGTTTTTT	CASSQEGASTGELFF
TRBV20-1	TRBJ2-4	-	-	TGCAGTGCTCTGCCCCTAGTCGGCTCCTCGGCCAAAAACATTCAGTACTTC	CSALPLVGSSAKNIQYF
TRBV20-1	TRBJ2-6	-	-	TGCAGTGCTAGAGATGGAAGTAGTGGGGCCAACGTCCTGACTTTC	CSARDGSSGANVLTF
TRBV6-6	TRBJ2-5	TRBD2	few	TGTGCCAGCAGTCACTCGATGGGACTAGCGGGGGGCTCGAAGACCCAGTACTTC	CASSHSMGLAGGSKTQYF
TRBV6-5	TRBJ2-3	TRBD2	many	TGTGCCAGCACCACACTAGCGGGAGGGCCCCCAGATACGCAGTATTTT	CASTTLAGGPPDTQYF
TRBV19	TRBJ2-3	TRBD2	-	TGTGCCAGTAGTAGGGTGGGGGGGAGTTTAGAAGATACGCAGTATTTT	CASSRVGGSLEDTQYF
TRBV20-1	TRBJ2-3	TRBD2	many	TGCAGTGCTAGAGATTCCGGGACTAGCGGGCGCACAGATACGCAGTATTTT	CSARDSGTSGRTDTQYF
TRBV18	TRBJ1-3	TRBD1	many	TGTGCCAGCTCACCACATCAGGGGGACACCATATATTTT	CASSPHQGDTIYF
TRBV10-3	TRBJ1-2	TRBD1	once	TGTGCCACCTTGGACAGGTCCCGGCGCTATGGCCACACCTTT	CATLDRSRRYGHTF
TRBV7-8	TRBJ2-1	-	many	TGTGCCAGCAGCTTCCGGGACTCCAGGTTGAATGAGCAGTTCTTC	CASSFRDSRLNEQFF
TRBV6-2/TRBV6-3	TRBJ2-5	TRBD1	-	TGTGCCAGCAGTCACCCTCCCACCGACAGGGTACTCGTGTCACCTCAAGAGACCCAGTACTTC	CASSHPPTDRVLVSPQETQYF
TRBV6-2/TRBV6-3	TRBJ2-1	TRBD1	-	TGTGCCAGCAGTCACCCCCGAGAGGGGACAGATATATCCTACAATGAGCAGTTCTTC	CASSHPREGTDISYNEQFF
TRBV15	TRBJ2-5	-	-	TGTGCCACCAGCAGAACAAGGGGGCAAGAGACCCAGTACTTC	CATSRTRGQETQYF
TRBV28	TRBJ1-4	-	-	TGTGCCAGCAGACTATCGGGCGGTGTAGGAGAAAAACTGTTTTTT	CASRLSGGVGEKLFF
TRBV19	TRBJ2-7	-	many	TGTGCCAGTAGTATAGAGCGGGACGAAGGGCTCGAGCAGTACTTC	CASSIERDEGLEQYF
TRBV9	TRBJ2-3	TRBD1	-	TGTGCCAGCAGCCCCAGGGGACAGGGAGTCACAGATACGCAGTATTTT	CASSPRGQGVTDTQYF
TRBV2	TRBJ1-2	-	-	TGTGCCAGCAGTGATTCGACAGATGCTGGCTACACCTTC	CASSDSTDAGYTF
TRBV5-6	TRBJ2-5	TRBD2	many	TGTGCCAGCAGCTTGAGACTAGCGGGTCCCTTACTCCAAGAGACCCAGTACTTC	CASSLRLAGPLLQETQYF
TRBV15	TRBJ2-1	-	-	TGTGCCACCAGCAGCGTAGAGCTGGGAGATGAGCAGTTCTTC	CATSSVELGDEQFF
TRBV7-9	TRBJ2-2	-	few	TGTGCCAGCAGCCCGTTCGCCACCGGGGAGCTGTTTTTT	CASSPFATGELFF
TRBV12-3/TRBV12-4	TRBJ1-6	-	few	TGTGCCAGCAGTTTTGGTCAGAATTCACCCCTCCACTTT	CASSFGQNSPLHF
TRBV11-2	TRBJ2-3	-	-	TGTGCCAGCAGCAGAGACGGACTGGCTGTGAGCACAGATACGCAGTATTTT	CASSRDGLAVSTDTQYF